Listed below are T cell receptor beta chains from one sample, sequenced in a study of human T cells and chemical hapten exposure. TCRdb redid the calling of the RACE reads with MiXCR, one entry per CDR3 protein. Of roughly 120,000 distinct CDR3 sequences listed, 8.5% to 9.5% were seen once; the top ten hold around 1.9%. Input material: whole blood. All receptors derive from a male donor in good health. Some clones in this sample may be carry-over from other donors' samples. Each CDR3 is given with its conserved first and last residue. The order of the fields is V gene, clone size, J gene, D gene, CDR3 protein, CDR3 DNA. A D gene is named only where the DNA matches it firmly. Clone size is not always given. Where it is, it says once, few, many or a class for expanded clones.

v_call: TRBV6-5; clone_size: .; j_call: TRBJ1-5; d_call: .; cdr3_aa: CDSSYSRVSNQPQHF; cdr3_nt: TGTGACAGCAGTTACTCGAGGGTCAGCAATCAGCCCCAGCATTTT
v_call: TRBV4-1; clone_size: .; j_call: TRBJ2-3; d_call: .; cdr3_aa: CASSQFERTGIPDTQYF; cdr3_nt: TGCGCCAGCAGCCAATTCGAACGAACAGGGATCCCAGATACGCAGTATTTT
v_call: TRBV20-1; clone_size: many; j_call: TRBJ2-2; d_call: TRBD2; cdr3_aa: CSAAGGGVGTGELFF; cdr3_nt: TGCAGTGCTGCGGGGGGGGGAGTAGGGACCGGGGAGCTGTTTTTT
v_call: TRBV9; clone_size: .; j_call: TRBJ1-5; d_call: TRBD1; cdr3_aa: CASSETGGSNQPQHF; cdr3_nt: TGTGCCAGCAGCGAAACAGGGGGTAGCAATCAGCCCCAGCATTTT
v_call: TRBV12-3/TRBV12-4; clone_size: few; j_call: TRBJ1-1; d_call: TRBD1; cdr3_aa: CASSLRGAGTVEAFF; cdr3_nt: TGTGCCAGCAGTTTACGGGGCGCCGGGACAGTTGAAGCTTTCTTT
v_call: TRBV6-1; clone_size: many; j_call: TRBJ1-2; d_call: TRBD1; cdr3_aa: CASSDLGTVISPF; cdr3_nt: TGTGCCAGCAGTGACTTGGGGACAGTGATATCGCCCTTC
v_call: TRBV13; clone_size: .; j_call: TRBJ2-7; d_call: TRBD2; cdr3_aa: CASSGRDRRGVAGFAYEQYF; cdr3_nt: TGTGCCAGCAGCGGCCGGGACCGACGTGGGGTAGCGGGCTTTGCCTACGAGCAGTACTTC
v_call: TRBV27; clone_size: .; j_call: TRBJ2-1; d_call: .; cdr3_aa: CASSPRGLLINEQFF; cdr3_nt: TGTGCCAGCAGTCCCAGGGGACTCCTGATCAATGAGCAGTTCTTC
v_call: TRBV12-5; clone_size: few; j_call: TRBJ2-3; d_call: .; cdr3_aa: CASGLKVGDTQYF; cdr3_nt: TGTGCTAGTGGTTTGAAAGTTGGAGATACGCAGTATTTT
v_call: TRBV12-5; clone_size: many; j_call: TRBJ1-5; d_call: .; cdr3_aa: CASGLATPRGQPQHF; cdr3_nt: TGTGCTAGTGGTTTGGCGACACCTCGGGGTCAGCCCCAGCATTTT
v_call: TRBV9; clone_size: .; j_call: TRBJ2-2; d_call: TRBD1; cdr3_aa: CASSAGTGATGELFF; cdr3_nt: TGTGCCAGCAGCGCCGGGACAGGCGCCACCGGGGAGCTGTTTTTT
v_call: TRBV25-1; clone_size: few; j_call: TRBJ1-5; d_call: .; cdr3_aa: CASSASSNQPQHF; cdr3_nt: TGTGCCAGCAGTGCCAGTAGCAATCAGCCCCAGCATTTT
v_call: TRBV2; clone_size: .; j_call: TRBJ1-1; d_call: TRBD1; cdr3_aa: CASRGDRDAEAFF; cdr3_nt: TGTGCCAGCAGGGGAGACAGGGACGCTGAAGCTTTCTTT
v_call: TRBV7-9; clone_size: few; j_call: TRBJ2-5; d_call: .; cdr3_aa: CASGWGETQYF; cdr3_nt: TGTGCCAGCGGATGGGGAGAGACCCAGTACTTC
v_call: TRBV4-1; clone_size: few; j_call: TRBJ1-2; d_call: .; cdr3_aa: CASSPQGRANYGYTF; cdr3_nt: TGCGCCAGCAGCCCACAGGGAAGAGCTAACTATGGCTACACCTTC